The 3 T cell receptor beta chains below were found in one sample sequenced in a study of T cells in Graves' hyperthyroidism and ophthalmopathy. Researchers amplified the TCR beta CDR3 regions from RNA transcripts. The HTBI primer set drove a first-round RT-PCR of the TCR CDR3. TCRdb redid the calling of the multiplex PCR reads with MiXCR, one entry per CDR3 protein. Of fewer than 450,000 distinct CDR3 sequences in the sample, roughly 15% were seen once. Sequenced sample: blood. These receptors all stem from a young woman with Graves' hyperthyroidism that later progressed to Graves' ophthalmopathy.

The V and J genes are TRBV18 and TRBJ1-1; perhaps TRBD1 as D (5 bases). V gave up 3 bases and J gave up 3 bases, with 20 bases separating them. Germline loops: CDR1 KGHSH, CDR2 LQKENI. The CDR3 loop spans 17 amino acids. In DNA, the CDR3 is TGTGCCAGCTCACCTGAAGTGGCAGGGAGGGTATACACTGAAGCTTTCTTT. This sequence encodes CASSPEVAGRVYTEAFF.

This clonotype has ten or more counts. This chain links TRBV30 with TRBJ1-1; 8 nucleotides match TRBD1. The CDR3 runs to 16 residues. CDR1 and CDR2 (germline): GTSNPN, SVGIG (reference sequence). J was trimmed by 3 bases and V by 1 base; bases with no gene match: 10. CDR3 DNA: TGTGCCTGGAGTGCCCTAAGGGGACAGGTCGACACTGAAGCTTTCTTT. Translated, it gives CAWSALRGQVDTEAFF.

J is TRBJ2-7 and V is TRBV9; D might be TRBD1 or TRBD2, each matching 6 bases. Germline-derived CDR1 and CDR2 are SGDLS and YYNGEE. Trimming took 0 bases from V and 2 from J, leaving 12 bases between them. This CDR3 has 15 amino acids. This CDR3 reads CASSVGGGRTYEQYF. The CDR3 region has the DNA TGTGCCAGCAGCGTAGGTGGGGGGCGCACCTACGAGCAGTACTTC.